The text below deals with one TCR beta chain. Antigen specificity is unknown. TCRdb keeps only in-frame clones here, not all; method: immunoSEQ multiplex PCR. The sample yields nearly 2 million clones, about 94% seen once. The entry originates in a study of shared clonotypes between healthy human individuals. Terminally differentiated effector memory CD45RA+ cells were excluded by CCR7 positive selection of CD45RO-negative cells. The CDR3 contains 13 residues. CDR1 and CDR2 (germline): MDHEN, SYDVKM. Trimming at V came to 11 bases and at J to 4 bases, leaving 9 bases not matched to a gene. Regarding the study as a whole: Of the naive CD4 clonotypes, about 5% were shared across a handful of donors.

The rearrangement uses TRBV28 and TRBJ2-7; 9 bases align to TRBD1. Source material: naive CD8+ T cells sorted from blood. The clonotype was recovered from a man between 18 and 35 years old in good health. For the CDR3, the DNA is TGTGCCGTTCCGGGACAGGGACCTTACGAGCAGTACTTC. Translated, it gives CAVPGQGPYEQYF.